Shown below are 11 T cell receptor beta chains from a single sample sequenced in a study of blood T cell repertoires in COVID-19. The method was immunoSEQ multiplex PCR; TCRdb's version includes in-frame clones alone and lacks a portion of them. This table has about 17,000 clones, around 80% appearing once. Sequencing used peripheral blood. The receptors derive from a man aged 55 to 69 with acute or convalescent COVID-19.

This clone occurred a few times. The J gene is TRBJ2-3, the V gene TRBV9, with D possibly matching TRBD2 (5 bases). This CDR3 contains 15 residues. Trimming left V 2 bases short and J 4 bases short, with 14 bases between. Germline V gene data show CDR1 as SGDLS and CDR2 as YYNGEE. This chain's CDR3 is CASSVRDSGADTQYF. The CDR3 DNA reads as TGTGCCAGCAGCGTCCGGGATTCGGGCGCAGATACGCAGTATTTT.

The gene calls are TRBV5-1 and TRBJ1-3; a weak D match, TRBD1 (5 bases). V was trimmed by 4 bases and J by 3 bases, leaving 17 bases between them. The CDR3 has 16 residues. Germline assignment: CDR1 SGHRS and CDR2 YFSETQ. The CDR3: CASSPFGGMIGNTIYF. The CDR3 nucleotides are TGCGCCAGCAGCCCCTTCGGGGGGATGATTGGAAACACCATATATTTT. The full variable domain, in which reference TRBV5-1 and TRBJ1-3 provide the parts outside the CDR3, is KAGVTQTPRYLIKTRGQQVTLSCSPISGHRSVSWYQQTPGQGLQFLFEYFSETQRNKGNFPGRFSGRQFSNSRSEMNVSTLELGDSALYLCASSPFGGMIGNTIYFGEGSWLTVV.

The gene calls are TRBV19 and TRBJ1-5; 10 nucleotides align to TRBD1. Germline V lookup: CDR1 LNHDA, CDR2 SQIVND (reference sequence). The CDR3 contains 14 residues. After removal of 6 bases from V and 4 bases from J, the junction contained 3 bases not matched to a gene. The CDR3: CASRGQGINQPQHF. In nucleotides, the CDR3 is TGTGCCAGTAGGGGACAGGGGATAAATCAGCCCCAGCATTTT.

The V call is TRBV2, the J call TRBJ1-2; D remains unclear. The CDR3 is made up of 13 amino acids. CDR1 is SNHLY and CDR2 is FYNNEI in the germline V gene. V was pared by 0 bases and J by 5 bases, with 7 bases between. The CDR3 sequence: CASSEAFRYGYTF. The CDR3 coding sequence is TGTGCCAGCAGTGAAGCCTTTCGGTATGGCTACACCTTC.

CDR3 loop: CASSSGQQETQYF. CDR3 bases: TGCGCCAGCAGCTCGGGACAGCAAGAGACCCAGTACTTC. The chain joins TRBV5-1 to TRBJ2-5, with 7 bases that match TRBD1. The trim removed 3 bases at V and 2 bases at J, leaving 1 base unmatched. CDR1 and CDR2 (germline): SGHRS, YFSETQ. The CDR3 contains 13 residues. Together with reference TRBV5-1 and TRBJ2-5, the CDR3 gives the full variable domain: KAGVTQTPRYLIKTRGQQVTLSCSPISGHRSVSWYQQTPGQGLQFLFEYFSETQRNKGNFPGRFSGRQFSNSRSEMNVSTLELGDSALYLCASSSGQQETQYFGPGTRLLVL.

This chain connects TRBV27 to TRBJ2-5, with 7 positions matching TRBD2. Trimming at V came to 3 bases and at J to 0 bases, leaving 13 bases not matched to a gene. The CDR3 spans 18 residues. Germline CDR1 and CDR2: MNHEY and SMNVEV (reference sequence). The CDR3 sequence: CASSLGGEGRRYQETQYF. CDR3 bases: TGTGCCAGCAGTTTGGGTGGGGAGGGGCGGAGGTACCAAGAGACCCAGTACTTC.

This chain connects TRBV6-6 to TRBJ2-3; 7 bases match TRBD2. The CDR3 loop spans 15 amino acids. Germline V gene sequence: CDR1 MNHNY, CDR2 SVGAGI (reference sequence). V shed 7 bases and J 3 bases; nucleotides not matched to a gene: 10. CDR3 nucleotide sequence: TGTGCCAGCAACCTCGGTGGGGGGGGGACAGATACGCAGTATTTT. This sequence encodes CASNLGGGGTDTQYF.

This chain uses TRBV4-1 with TRBJ2-1; 8 nucleotides agree with TRBD1. With 0 bases clipped from V and 4 bases from J, the junction kept 5 bases outside the gene matches. This CDR3 is 16 amino acids long. Germline-derived CDR1 and CDR2 are MGHRA and YSYEKL. The CDR3 region is CASSQDYRGAYNEQFF. CDR3 nucleotide sequence: TGCGCCAGCAGCCAAGATTACAGGGGGGCTTACAATGAGCAGTTCTTC.

V usage is TRBV7-9 and J usage is TRBJ2-2; maybe TRBD1 (6 bases). Germline V gene data show CDR1 as SEHNR and CDR2 as FQNEAQ (reference sequence). V was clipped by 4 bases and J by 4 bases, with 16 bases between them. The CDR3 has 16 amino acids. The CDR3 protein is CASSSPRQAFTGELFF. CDR3 bases: TGTGCCAGCAGCTCCCCGAGACAGGCGTTCACCGGGGAGCTGTTTTTT.

The gene calls are TRBV4-1 and TRBJ2-3; 10 bases match TRBD2. The CDR3 runs 16 residues. CDR1 and CDR2 from the germline V gene are MGHRA and YSYEKL. The trim removed 6 bases at V and 2 bases at J, leaving 8 bases unmatched. This chain's CDR3 is CASRYSSGGATDTQYF. The DNA of the CDR3 is TGCGCCAGCAGGTATTCTAGCGGGGGTGCCACAGATACGCAGTATTTT.

This clone was found a few times. The chain joins TRBV5-1 to TRBJ2-1, with 8 bases identical to TRBD1. There are 14 residues in the CDR3. V dropped 5 bases and J dropped 5; count of bases not matched to a gene: 6. The V gene's germline CDR1 is SGHRS and CDR2 YFSETQ. In DNA form, the CDR3 reads TGCGCCAGCAGGTTACAGGGGGAAGACAATGAGCAGTTCTTC. This sequence encodes CASRLQGEDNEQFF.